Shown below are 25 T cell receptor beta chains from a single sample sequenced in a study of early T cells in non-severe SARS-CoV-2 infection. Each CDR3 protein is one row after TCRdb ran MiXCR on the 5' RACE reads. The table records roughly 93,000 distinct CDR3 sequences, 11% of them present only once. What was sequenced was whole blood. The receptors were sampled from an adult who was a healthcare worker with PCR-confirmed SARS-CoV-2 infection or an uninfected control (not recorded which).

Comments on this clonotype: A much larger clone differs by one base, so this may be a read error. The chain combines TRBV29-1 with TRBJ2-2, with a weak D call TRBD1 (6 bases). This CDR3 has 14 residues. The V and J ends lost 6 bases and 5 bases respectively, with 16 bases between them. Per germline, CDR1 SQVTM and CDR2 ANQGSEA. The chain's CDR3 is CSVAYRARTGELFF. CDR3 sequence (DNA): TGCAGCGTCGCCTACAGGGCGAGGACCGGGGAGCTGTTTTTT.

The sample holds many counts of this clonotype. CDR3 in DNA: TGCGCCAGCAGCCTTCCTAGTTCACCCCTCCACTTT. This sequence encodes CASSLPSSPLHF. The chain is built from TRBV4-1 and TRBJ1-6; D is unclear. The CDR3 runs to 12 residues. The V and J ends lost 4 bases and 9 bases respectively, with 7 bases between them. Per the germline V gene, CDR1 is MGHRA and CDR2 is YSYEKL.

The CDR3 reads CASSGTRTSGRFFYEQYF. CDR3 nucleotide sequence: TGTGCCAGCAGTGGAACCCGGACTAGCGGGAGATTCTTCTACGAGCAGTACTTC. The rearrangement links TRBV6-5 to TRBJ2-7; 13 bases line up with TRBD2. The trim removed 5 bases at V and 3 bases at J, leaving 13 bases unmatched. Germline V CDR1 and CDR2: MNHEY, SVGAGI. The CDR3 runs 18 residues.

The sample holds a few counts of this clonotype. The CDR3 DNA reads as TGTGCCAGCACCCAGGGTTACCAAGAGACCCAGTACTTC. It translates to CASTQGYQETQYF. The chain combines TRBV2 with TRBJ2-5; the D gene is possibly TRBD1 (5 bases). CDR1 is SNHLY and CDR2 is FYNNEI in the germline V gene. Trimming took off 7 bases at V and 0 bases at J, with 9 bases between the two ends. The CDR3 totals 13 residues.

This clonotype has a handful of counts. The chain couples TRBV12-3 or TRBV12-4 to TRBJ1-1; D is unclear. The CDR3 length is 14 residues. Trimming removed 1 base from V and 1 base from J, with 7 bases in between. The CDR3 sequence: CASSLVSANTEAFF. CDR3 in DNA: TGTGCCAGCAGTTTAGTGTCAGCGAACACTGAAGCTTTCTTT.

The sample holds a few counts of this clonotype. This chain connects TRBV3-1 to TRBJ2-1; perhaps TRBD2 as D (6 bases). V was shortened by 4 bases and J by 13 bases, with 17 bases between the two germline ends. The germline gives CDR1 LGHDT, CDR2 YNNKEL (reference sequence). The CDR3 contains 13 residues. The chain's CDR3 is CASSLSQGLTQFF. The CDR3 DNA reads TGTGCCAGCAGCCTATCTCAGGGACTGACCCAGTTCTTC.

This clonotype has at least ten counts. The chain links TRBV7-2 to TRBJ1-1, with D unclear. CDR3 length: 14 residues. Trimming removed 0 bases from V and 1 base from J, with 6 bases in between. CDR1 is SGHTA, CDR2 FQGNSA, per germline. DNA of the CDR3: TGTGCCAGCAGCTTAGCGTCAGGGAACACTGAAGCTTTCTTT. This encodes CASSLASGNTEAFF.

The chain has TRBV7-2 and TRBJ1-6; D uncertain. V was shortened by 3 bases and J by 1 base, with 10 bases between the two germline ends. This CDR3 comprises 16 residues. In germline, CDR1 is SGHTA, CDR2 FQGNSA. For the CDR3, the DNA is TGTGCCAGCAGCTTTGCCGGTGGGTCCTATAATTCACCCCTCCACTTT. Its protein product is CASSFAGGSYNSPLHF.

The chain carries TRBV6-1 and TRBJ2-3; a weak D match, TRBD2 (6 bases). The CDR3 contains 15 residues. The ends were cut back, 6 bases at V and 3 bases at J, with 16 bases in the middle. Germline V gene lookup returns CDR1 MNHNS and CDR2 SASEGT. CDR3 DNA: TGTGCCAGCAGGCTAATAGCGGTCGGTACAGATACGCAGTATTTT. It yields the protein CASRLIAVGTDTQYF.

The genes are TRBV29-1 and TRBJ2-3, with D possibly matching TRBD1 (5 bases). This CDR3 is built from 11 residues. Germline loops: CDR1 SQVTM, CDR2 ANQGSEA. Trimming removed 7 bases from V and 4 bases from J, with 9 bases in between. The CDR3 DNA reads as TGCAGCGGCCTCAGGGCAGATACGCAGTATTTT. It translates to CSGLRADTQYF.

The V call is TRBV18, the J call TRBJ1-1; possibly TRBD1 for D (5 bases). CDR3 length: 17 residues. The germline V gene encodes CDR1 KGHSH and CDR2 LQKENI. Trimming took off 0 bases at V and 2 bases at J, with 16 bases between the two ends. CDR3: CASSPPGTGRGNTEAFF. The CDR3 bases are TGTGCCAGCTCACCACCGGGGACCGGGCGCGGAAACACTGAAGCTTTCTTT.

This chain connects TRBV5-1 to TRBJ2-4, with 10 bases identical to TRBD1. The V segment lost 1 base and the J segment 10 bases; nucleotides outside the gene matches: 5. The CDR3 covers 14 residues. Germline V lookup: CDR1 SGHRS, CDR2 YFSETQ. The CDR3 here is CASSLWDRGPIQYF. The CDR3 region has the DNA TGCGCCAGCAGCTTGTGGGACAGGGGACCAATTCAGTACTTC.

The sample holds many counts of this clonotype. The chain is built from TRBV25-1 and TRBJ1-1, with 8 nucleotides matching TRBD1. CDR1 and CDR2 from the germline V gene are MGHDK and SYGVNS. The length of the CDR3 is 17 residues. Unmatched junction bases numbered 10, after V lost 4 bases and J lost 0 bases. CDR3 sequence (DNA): TGTGCCAGCAGTGGAGACCCGGGACAGGCCTTGAACACTGAAGCTTTCTTT. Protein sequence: CASSGDPGQALNTEAFF.

The CDR3 here is CASIPGLGETQYF. The CDR3 nucleotides read TGTGCCAGCATCCCGGGGCTAGGGGAGACCCAGTACTTC. The chain carries TRBV12-3 or TRBV12-4 and TRBJ2-5, with D possibly being TRBD1 or TRBD2 (5 bases each). V lost 7 bases to trimming and J lost 5 bases, with 14 bases between them. The CDR3 has 13 residues.

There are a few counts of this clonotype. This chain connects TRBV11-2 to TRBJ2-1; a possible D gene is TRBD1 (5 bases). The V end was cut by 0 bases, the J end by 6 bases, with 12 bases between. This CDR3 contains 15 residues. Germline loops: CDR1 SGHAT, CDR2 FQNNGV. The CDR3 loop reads CASSLDRVDSNEQFF. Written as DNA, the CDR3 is TGTGCCAGCAGCTTAGACAGGGTCGATTCCAATGAGCAGTTCTTC. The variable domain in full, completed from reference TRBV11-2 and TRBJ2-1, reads EAGVAQSPRYKIIEKRQSVAFWCNPISGHATLYWYQQILGQGPKLLIQFQNNGVVDDSQLPKDRFSAERLKGVDSTLKIQPAKLEDSAVYLCASSLDRVDSNEQFFGPGTRLTVL.

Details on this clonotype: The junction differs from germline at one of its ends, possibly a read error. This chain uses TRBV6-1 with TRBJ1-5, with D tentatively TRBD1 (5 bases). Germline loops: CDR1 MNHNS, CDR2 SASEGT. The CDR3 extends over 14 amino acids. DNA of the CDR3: TGTGCCGGCAGTGAAGGGGACGGTAATCAGCCCCAGCATTTT. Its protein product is CAGSEGDGNQPQHF.

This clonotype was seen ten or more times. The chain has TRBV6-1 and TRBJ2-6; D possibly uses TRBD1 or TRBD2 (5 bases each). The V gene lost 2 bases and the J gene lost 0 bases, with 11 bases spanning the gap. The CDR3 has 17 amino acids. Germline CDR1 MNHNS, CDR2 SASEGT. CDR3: CASSETWGSSGANVLTF. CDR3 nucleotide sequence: TGTGCCAGCAGTGAAACTTGGGGGAGCTCTGGGGCCAACGTCCTGACTTTC.

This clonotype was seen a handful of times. The CDR3 region is CSALDREFYEQYF. The CDR3, as DNA: TGCAGCGCCCTGGACAGGGAATTCTACGAGCAGTACTTC. The V gene is TRBV29-1, the J gene TRBJ2-7; TRBD1 agrees at 8 bases. The CDR3 runs 13 residues. CDR1 and CDR2 from the germline V gene are SQVTM and ANQGSEA. V gave up 7 bases and J gave up 3 bases; unmatched junction bases: 8.

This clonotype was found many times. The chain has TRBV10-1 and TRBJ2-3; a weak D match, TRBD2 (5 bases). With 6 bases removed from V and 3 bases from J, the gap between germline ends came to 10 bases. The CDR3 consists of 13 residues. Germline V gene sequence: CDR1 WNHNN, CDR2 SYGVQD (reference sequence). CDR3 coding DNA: TGCGCCAGCAGCGCGAGGGATACAGATACGCAGTATTTT. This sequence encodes CASSARDTDTQYF.

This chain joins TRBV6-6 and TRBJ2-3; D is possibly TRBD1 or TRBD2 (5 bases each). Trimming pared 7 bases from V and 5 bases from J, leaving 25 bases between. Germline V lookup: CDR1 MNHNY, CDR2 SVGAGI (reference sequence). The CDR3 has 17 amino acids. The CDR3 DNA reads TGTGCCAGCACCCTAACGGGGACGAAACCAAATAAAGATACGCAGTATTTT. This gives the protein CASTLTGTKPNKDTQYF.

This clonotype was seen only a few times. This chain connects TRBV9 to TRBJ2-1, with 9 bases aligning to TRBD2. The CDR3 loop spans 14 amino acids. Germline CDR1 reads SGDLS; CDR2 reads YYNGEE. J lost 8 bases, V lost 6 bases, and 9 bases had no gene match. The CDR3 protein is CASTREGLSDEQFF. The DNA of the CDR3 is TGTGCCAGCACGCGGGAGGGACTTTCGGATGAGCAGTTCTTC.

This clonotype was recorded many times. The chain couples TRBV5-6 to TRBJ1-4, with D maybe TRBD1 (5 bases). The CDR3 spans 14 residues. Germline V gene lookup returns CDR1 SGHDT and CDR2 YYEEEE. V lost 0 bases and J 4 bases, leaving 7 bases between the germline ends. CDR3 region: CASSLEGVNEKLFF. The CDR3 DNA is TGTGCCAGCAGCTTGGAAGGGGTTAATGAAAAACTGTTTTTT.

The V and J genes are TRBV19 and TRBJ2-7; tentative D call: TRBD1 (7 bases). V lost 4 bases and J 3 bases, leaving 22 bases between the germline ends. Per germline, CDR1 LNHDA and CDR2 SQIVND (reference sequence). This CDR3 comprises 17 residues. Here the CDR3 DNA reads TGTGCCAGTAGTACCGGCCCAGGGGGGATTAAGTACTACGAGCAGTACTTC. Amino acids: CASSTGPGGIKYYEQYF.

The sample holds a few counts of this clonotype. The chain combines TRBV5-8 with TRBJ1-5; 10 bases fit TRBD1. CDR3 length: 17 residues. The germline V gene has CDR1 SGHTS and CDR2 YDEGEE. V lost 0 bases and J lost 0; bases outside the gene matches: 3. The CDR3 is CASSLGRTGGSNQPQHF. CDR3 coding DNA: TGTGCCAGCAGCTTGGGCCGGACAGGGGGTAGCAATCAGCCCCAGCATTTT.

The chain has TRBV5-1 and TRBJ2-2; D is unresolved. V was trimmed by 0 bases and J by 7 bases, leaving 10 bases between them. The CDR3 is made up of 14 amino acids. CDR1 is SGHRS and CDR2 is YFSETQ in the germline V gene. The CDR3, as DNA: TGCGCCAGCAGCTTGGGCACAATCAGCGGGGAGCTGTTTTTT. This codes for CASSLGTISGELFF.